This T cell receptor (beta chain) stems from a study of shared clonotypes between healthy human individuals. Whole-study results and caveats: As a rule, naive subsets had a larger estimated richness than memory subsets.

Produced via immunoSEQ multiplex PCR; TCRdb's table is partial and in-frame only. This table has about 2.3 million clones, roughly 92% appearing once. This clone was counted once. Its antigen is unknown. Losses at the gene ends were 5 bases for V and 4 bases for J; bases not matched to a gene: 3. This CDR3 has 15 residues. Germline V gene sequence: CDR1 ENHRY, CDR2 SYGVKD. What was sequenced was naive CD4+ T cells from PBMCs. Subset reported: CD45RA+ positively selected. V usage is TRBV10-3 and J usage is TRBJ2-2; 11 bases align to TRBD2. This receptor was identified in a man younger than 30 in good health. Some clones in this sample may be carry-over from other donors' samples. The CDR3 nucleotides read TGTGCCATCAGTACTAGCGGGAGCGGCACCGGGGAGCTGTTTTTT. It encodes CAISTSGSGTGELFF.